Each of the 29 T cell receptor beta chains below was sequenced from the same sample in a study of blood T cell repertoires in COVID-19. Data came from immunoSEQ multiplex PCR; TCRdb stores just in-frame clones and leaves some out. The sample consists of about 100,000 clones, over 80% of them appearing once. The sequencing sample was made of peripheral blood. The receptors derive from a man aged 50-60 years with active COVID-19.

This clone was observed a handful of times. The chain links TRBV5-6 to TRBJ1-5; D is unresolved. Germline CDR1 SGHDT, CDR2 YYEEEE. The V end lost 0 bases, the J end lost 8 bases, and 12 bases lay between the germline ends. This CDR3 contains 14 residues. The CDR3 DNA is TGTGCCAGCAGCTTGGACCGCGGGTTCGAGCCCCAGCATTTT. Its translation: CASSLDRGFEPQHF.

CDR3 DNA: TGTGCCAGCAGTAAACAGGGGCCCTACGAGCAGTACTTC. This gives the protein CASSKQGPYEQYF. This chain connects TRBV6-5 to TRBJ2-7; 7 positions agree with TRBD1. V shed 5 bases, J shed 2 bases, and the junction held 3 bases outside the gene matches. The CDR3 has 13 amino acids. Per the germline V gene, CDR1 is MNHEY and CDR2 is SVGAGI.

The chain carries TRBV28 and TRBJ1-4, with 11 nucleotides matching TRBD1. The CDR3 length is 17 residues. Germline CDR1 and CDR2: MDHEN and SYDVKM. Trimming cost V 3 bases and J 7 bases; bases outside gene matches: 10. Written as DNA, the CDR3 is TGTGCCAGCAGTTTTACGGGACAGGGGGTGAAGGGTGAAAAACTGTTTTTT. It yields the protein CASSFTGQGVKGEKLFF.

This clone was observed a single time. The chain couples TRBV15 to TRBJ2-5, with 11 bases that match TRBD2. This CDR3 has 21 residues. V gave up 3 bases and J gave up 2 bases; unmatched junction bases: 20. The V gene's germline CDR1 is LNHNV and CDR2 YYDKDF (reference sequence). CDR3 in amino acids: CATSRNALTSGTSGEQETQYF. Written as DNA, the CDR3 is TGTGCCACCAGCAGGAATGCTCTGACTAGCGGGACCTCCGGGGAACAAGAGACCCAGTACTTC.

In DNA, the CDR3 is TGTGCCAGCAGCTTGAACAGGGGTTACTATGGCTACACCTTC. It translates to CASSLNRGYYGYTF. The V gene is TRBV5-6, the J gene TRBJ1-2, with 7 positions matching TRBD1. The CDR3 runs 14 residues. From germline, CDR1 is SGHDT and CDR2 YYEEEE. V trimming: 1 base; J trimming: 3 bases; junction bases outside the gene matches: 3.

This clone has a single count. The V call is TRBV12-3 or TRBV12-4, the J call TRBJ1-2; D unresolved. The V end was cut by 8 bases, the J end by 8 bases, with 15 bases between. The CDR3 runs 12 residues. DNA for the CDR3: TGTGCCAGCGGCTATCAATCGAGGGGCTACACCTTC. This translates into CASGYQSRGYTF.

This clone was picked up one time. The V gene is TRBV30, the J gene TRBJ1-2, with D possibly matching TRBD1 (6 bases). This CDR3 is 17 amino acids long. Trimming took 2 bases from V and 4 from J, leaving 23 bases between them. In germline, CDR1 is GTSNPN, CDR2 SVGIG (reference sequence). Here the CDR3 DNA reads TGTGCCTGGAGTCCCGGACAGCTTCATCGCAATCTCTATGGCTACACCTTC. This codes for CAWSPGQLHRNLYGYTF. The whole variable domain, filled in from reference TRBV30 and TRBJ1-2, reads SQTIHQWPATLVQPVGSPLSLECTVEGTSNPNLYWYRQAAGRGLQLLFYSVGIGQISSEVPQNLSASRPQDRQFILSSKKLLLSDSGFYLCAWSPGQLHRNLYGYTFGSGTRLTVV.

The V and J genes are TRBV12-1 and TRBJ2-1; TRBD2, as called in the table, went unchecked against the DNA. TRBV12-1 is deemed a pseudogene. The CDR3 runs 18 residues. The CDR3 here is CASSSGLAGEIEDNEQFF. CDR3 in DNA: TGTGCCAGCAGCTCCGGACTAGCGGGAGAGATAGAGGACAATGAGCAGTTCTTC.

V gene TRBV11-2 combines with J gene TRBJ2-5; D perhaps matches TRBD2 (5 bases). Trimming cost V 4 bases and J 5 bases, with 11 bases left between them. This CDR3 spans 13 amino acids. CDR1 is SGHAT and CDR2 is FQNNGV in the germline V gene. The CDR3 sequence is CASSSRGGETQYF. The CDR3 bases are TGTGCCAGCAGCTCCCGTGGCGGGGAGACCCAGTACTTC. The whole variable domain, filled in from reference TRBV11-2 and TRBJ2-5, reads EAGVAQSPRYKIIEKRQSVAFWCNPISGHATLYWYQQILGQGPKLLIQFQNNGVVDDSQLPKDRFSAERLKGVDSTLKIQPAKLEDSAVYLCASSSRGGETQYFGPGTRLLVL.

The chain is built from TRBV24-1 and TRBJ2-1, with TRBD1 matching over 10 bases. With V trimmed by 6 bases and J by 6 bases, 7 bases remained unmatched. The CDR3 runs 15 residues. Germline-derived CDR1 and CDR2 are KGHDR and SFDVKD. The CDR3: CATSSPGQGSNEQFF. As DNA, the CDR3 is TGTGCCACCAGTTCTCCGGGACAGGGGAGCAATGAGCAGTTCTTC.

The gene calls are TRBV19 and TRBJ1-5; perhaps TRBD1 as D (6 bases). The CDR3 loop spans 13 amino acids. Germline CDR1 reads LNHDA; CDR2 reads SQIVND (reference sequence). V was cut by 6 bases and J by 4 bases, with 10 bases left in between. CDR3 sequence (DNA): TGTGCCAGTAGACCGGACAGAAATCAGCCCCAGCATTTT. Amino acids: CASRPDRNQPQHF. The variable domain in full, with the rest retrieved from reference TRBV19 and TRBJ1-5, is DGGITQSPKYLFRKEGQNVTLSCEQNLNHDAMYWYRQDPGQGLRLIYYSQIVNDFQKGDIAEGYSVSREKKESFPLTVTSAQKNPTAFYLCASRPDRNQPQHFGDGTRLSIL.

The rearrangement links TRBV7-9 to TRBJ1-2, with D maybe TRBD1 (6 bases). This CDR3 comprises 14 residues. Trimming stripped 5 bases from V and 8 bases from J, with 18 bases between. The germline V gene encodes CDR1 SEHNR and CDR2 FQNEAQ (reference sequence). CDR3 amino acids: CASSPQGRARGYTF. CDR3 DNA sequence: TGTGCCAGCAGCCCGCAGGGGAGGGCAAGAGGCTACACCTTC.

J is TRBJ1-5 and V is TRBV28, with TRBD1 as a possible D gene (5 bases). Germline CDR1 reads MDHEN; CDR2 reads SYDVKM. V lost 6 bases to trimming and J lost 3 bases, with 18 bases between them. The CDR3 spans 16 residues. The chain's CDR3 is CASRAPSRGVNQPQHF. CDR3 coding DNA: TGTGCCAGCAGAGCACCATCCCGGGGGGTCAATCAGCCCCAGCATTTT.

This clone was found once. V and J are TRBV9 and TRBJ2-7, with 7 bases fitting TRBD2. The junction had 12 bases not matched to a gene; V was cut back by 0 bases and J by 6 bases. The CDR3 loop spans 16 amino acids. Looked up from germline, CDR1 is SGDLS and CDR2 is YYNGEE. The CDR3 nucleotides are TGTGCCAGCAGCGTAGGTGGACAAGCGGGATTTCGCGAGCAGTACTTC. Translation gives CASSVGGQAGFREQYF.

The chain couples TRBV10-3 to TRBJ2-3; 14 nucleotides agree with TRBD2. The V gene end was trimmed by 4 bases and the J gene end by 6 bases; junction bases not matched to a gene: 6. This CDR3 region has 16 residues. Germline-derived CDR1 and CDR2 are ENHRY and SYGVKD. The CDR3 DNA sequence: TGTGCCATCAGTGGGGGACTAGCGGGAGACGGGGATACGCAGTATTTT. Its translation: CAISGGLAGDGDTQYF.

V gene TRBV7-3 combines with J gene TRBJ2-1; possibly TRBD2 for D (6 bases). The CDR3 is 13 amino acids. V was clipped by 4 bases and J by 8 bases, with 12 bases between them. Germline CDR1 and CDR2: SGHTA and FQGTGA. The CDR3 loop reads CASSSGRDDEQFF. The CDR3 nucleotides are TGTGCCAGCAGCTCCGGGAGAGACGATGAGCAGTTCTTC.

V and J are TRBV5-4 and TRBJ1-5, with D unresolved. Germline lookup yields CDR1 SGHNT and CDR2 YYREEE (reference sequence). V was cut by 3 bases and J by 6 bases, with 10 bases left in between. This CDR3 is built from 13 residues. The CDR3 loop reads CASSYEGAQPQHF. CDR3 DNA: TGTGCCAGCAGCTACGAGGGTGCTCAGCCCCAGCATTTT.

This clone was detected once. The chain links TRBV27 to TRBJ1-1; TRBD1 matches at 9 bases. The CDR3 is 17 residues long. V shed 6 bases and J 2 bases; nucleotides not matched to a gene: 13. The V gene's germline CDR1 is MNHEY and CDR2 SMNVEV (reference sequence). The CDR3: CASRITGTGLFNTEAFF. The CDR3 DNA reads TGTGCCAGCAGGATAACCGGGACAGGGTTGTTTAACACTGAAGCTTTCTTT.

The CDR3 coding sequence is TGTGCCAGCAGCCACAGGGGAGGCGGGGAGCTGTTTTTT. It specifies CASSHRGGGELFF. V and J are TRBV21-1 and TRBJ2-2; the D call of TRBD1 is as the table states it, not checked on the DNA. TRBV21-1 is an annotated pseudogene. The CDR3 covers 13 residues.

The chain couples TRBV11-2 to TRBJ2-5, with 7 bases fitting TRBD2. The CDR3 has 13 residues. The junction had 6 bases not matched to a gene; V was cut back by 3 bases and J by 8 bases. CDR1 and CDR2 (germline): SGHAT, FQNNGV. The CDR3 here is CASSFGGIETQYF. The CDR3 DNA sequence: TGTGCCAGCAGCTTCGGGGGGATTGAAACCCAGTACTTC.

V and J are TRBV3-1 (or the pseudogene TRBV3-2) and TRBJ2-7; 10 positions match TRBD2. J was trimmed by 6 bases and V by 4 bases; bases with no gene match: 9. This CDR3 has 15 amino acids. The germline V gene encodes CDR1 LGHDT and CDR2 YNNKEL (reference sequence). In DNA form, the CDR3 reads TGTGCCAGCAGCCCCCTAGCGGGGGTTTCGTTCGAGCAGTACTTC. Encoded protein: CASSPLAGVSFEQYF.

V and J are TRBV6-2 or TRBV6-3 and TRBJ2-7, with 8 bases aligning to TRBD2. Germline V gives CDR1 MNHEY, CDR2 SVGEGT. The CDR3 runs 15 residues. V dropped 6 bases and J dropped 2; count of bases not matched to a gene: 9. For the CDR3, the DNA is TGTGCCAGCAGCACCGCCCGGACTAGCACCTACGAGCAGTACTTC. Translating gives CASSTARTSTYEQYF.

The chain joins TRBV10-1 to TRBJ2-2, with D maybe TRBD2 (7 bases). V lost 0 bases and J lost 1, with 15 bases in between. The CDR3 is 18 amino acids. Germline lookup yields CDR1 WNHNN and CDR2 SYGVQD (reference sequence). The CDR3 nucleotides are TGCGCCAGCAGTGAGTCGGGGGGGCGGCCACGGAACACCGGGGAGCTGTTTTTT. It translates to CASSESGGRPRNTGELFF.

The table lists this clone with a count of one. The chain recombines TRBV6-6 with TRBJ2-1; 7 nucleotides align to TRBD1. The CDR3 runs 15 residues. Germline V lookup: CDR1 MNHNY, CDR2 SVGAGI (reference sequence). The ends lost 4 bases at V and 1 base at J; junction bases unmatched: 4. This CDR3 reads CASSSTTGSYNEQFF. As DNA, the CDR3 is TGTGCCAGCAGTTCCACGACAGGGTCCTACAATGAGCAGTTCTTC.

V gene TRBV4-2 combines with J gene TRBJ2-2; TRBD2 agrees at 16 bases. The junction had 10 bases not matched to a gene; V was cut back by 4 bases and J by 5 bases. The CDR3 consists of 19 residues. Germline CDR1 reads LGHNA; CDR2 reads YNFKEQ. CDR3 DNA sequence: TGTGCCAGCAGCCTCAGAGGGACTAGCGGGAGGGGGTATACCGGGGAGCTGTTTTTT. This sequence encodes CASSLRGTSGRGYTGELFF.

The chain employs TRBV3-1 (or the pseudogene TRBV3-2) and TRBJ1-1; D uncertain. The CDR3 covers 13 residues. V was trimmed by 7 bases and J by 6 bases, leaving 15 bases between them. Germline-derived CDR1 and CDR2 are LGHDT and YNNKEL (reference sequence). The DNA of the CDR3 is TGTGCCAGCAAGAGTCGCAGGTTGGCTGAAGCTTTCTTT. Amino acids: CASKSRRLAEAFF.

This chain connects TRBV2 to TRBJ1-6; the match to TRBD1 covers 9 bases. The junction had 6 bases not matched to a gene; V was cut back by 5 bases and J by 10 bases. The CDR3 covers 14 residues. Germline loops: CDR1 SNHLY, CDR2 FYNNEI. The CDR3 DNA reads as TGTGCCAGCAGTAAAACAGGGGGCGAGTCACCCCTCCACTTT. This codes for CASSKTGGESPLHF.

The CDR3 DNA reads TGTGCCAGCTCACCATTGGCGGGAGGTCATACAGATACGCAGTATTTT. Protein: CASSPLAGGHTDTQYF. The chain recombines TRBV18 with TRBJ2-3; 8 nucleotides align to TRBD2. V lost 2 bases to trimming and J lost 3 bases; unmatched junction nucleotides: 7. The CDR3 totals 16 residues. Germline values: CDR1 KGHSH, CDR2 LQKENI.

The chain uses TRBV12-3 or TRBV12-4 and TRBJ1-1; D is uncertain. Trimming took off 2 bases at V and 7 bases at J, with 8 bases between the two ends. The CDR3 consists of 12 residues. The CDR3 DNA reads TGTGCCAGCAGTTTATTCGGGAATGAAGCTTTCTTT. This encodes CASSLFGNEAFF.